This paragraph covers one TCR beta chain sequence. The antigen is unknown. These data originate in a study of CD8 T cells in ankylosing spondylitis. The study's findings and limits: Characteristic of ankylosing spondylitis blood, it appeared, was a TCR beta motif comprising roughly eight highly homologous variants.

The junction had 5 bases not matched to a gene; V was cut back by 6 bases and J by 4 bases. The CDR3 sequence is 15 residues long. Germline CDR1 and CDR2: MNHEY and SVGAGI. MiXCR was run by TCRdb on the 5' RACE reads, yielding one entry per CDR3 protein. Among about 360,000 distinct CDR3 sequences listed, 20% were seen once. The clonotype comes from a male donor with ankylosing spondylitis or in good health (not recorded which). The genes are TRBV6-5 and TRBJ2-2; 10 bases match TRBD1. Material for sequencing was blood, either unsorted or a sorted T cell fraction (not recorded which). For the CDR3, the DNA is TGTGCCAGCAGGCCGGACAGGGGGTTCACCGGGGAGCTGTTTTTT. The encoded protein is CASRPDRGFTGELFF.